This T cell receptor (beta chain) was identified during a study of CD8+ T cells in alopecia areata. As concerns this clone: Its antigen remains unknown.

Once RNA had been extracted, it was reverse transcribed into cDNA to act as the sequencing template. Clones were read by immunoSEQ multiplex PCR, and TCRdb kept only the in-frame ones, dropping some. The sample lists more than 90,000 clones; 50% to 60% were seen once. Findings and caveats of the study: Normal skin contains resident alphabeta T cells, and these are also sequenced in scalp samples.

The CDR3 totals 11 residues. The germline CDR1 and CDR2 sequences are SGHDN and FVKESK. Trimming removed 2 bases at V and 5 bases at J, with 3 bases between. Treatment in this sample: oral pan-JAK inhibitor, 5-10 mg twice daily. J is TRBJ1-1 and V is TRBV14; D ambiguous. This clonotype originated in a human donor with alopecia areata. The sample was CD8+ T cells sorted from blood, taken at approximately week 61, from a patient treated with tofacitinib. CDR3 sequence reads: CASSQYTEAFF. In nucleotides, the CDR3 is TGTGCCAGCAGCCAATATACTGAAGCTTTCTTT.